This T cell receptor beta chain stems from a study of beta chain features in type 1 diabetes. V was clipped by 1 base and J by 2 bases, with 12 bases between them. The V gene's germline CDR1 is SGHTA and CDR2 FQGNSA. The CDR3 consists of 15 residues. Reverse transcribing all isolated RNA meant expressed TCRB transcripts were sequenced. Profiling relied on immunoSEQ multiplex PCR, and the TCRdb table lists in-frame clones only, not all of them. The profile covers under 400,000 clones, with around 12% appearing a single time and around 0.015% taken by the ten largest. This chain connects TRBV7-2 to TRBJ2-7, with D maybe TRBD1 (5 bases). The receptor comes from a man younger than 30 in good health. The sample comprised naive CD4+ T cells from blood. In nucleotides, the CDR3 is TGTGCCAGCAGCTTAGATCAGGGCAGAGCCTACGAGCAGTACTTC. Translation: CASSLDQGRAYEQYF. The full variable domain, completed using reference TRBV7-2 and TRBJ2-7, is GAGVSQSPSNKVTEKGKDVELRCDPISGHTALYWYRQSLGQGLEFLIYFQGNSAPDKSGLPSDRFSAERTGGSVSTLTIQRTQQEDSAVYLCASSLDQGRAYEQYFGPGTRLTVT.